This is a list of T cell receptor beta chains from one sample in a study of shared clonotypes between healthy human individuals. Libraries were prepared by immunoSEQ multiplex PCR; TCRdb keeps only in-frame clonotypes and omits some of them. The sample has some 2,100,000 clones; 85% to 95% are singletons. What was sequenced was naive CD8+ T cells from PBMCs. These receptors all stem from a man younger than 35 in good health. Some clones in this sample may be carry-over from other donors' samples. Each CDR3 is given with its conserved first and last residue. D genes are given only for firm matches. Clone size is not always given. Where it is, it says once, few, many or a class for expanded clones.

v_gene: TRBV28
d_gene: -
abundance: -
j_gene: TRBJ2-2
CDR3aa: CASSSDGYTGELFF
CDR3nt: TGTGCCAGCAGTTCGGACGGATACACCGGGGAGCTGTTTTTT

v_gene: TRBV14
d_gene: TRBD1
abundance: -
j_gene: TRBJ2-1
CDR3aa: CASSQVSRTGAYNEQFF
CDR3nt: TGTGCCAGCAGCCAAGTATCAAGGACAGGGGCTTACAATGAGCAGTTCTTC

v_gene: TRBV27
d_gene: -
abundance: -
j_gene: TRBJ2-6
CDR3aa: CASPDPLPIHSGANVLTF
CDR3nt: TGTGCCAGCCCGGACCCTCTCCCCATCCACTCTGGGGCCAACGTCCTGACTTTC

v_gene: TRBV25-1
d_gene: -
abundance: -
j_gene: TRBJ2-4
CDR3aa: CASSERGAENIQYF
CDR3nt: TGTGCCAGCAGTGAACGGGGGGCAGAAAACATTCAGTACTTC

v_gene: TRBV7-9
d_gene: -
abundance: once
j_gene: TRBJ1-4
CDR3aa: CASSRGEGFEKLFF
CDR3nt: TGTGCCAGCAGCCGGGGGGAGGGTTTCGAAAAACTGTTTTTT

v_gene: TRBV7-2
d_gene: TRBD1
abundance: -
j_gene: TRBJ1-5
CDR3aa: CASSATGTGGAWWPQHF
CDR3nt: TGTGCCAGCAGCGCGACCGGGACAGGGGGCGCGTGGTGGCCCCAGCATTTT

v_gene: TRBV7-3
d_gene: -
abundance: -
j_gene: TRBJ2-1
CDR3aa: CASSSLSYNEQFF
CDR3nt: TGTGCCAGCAGCTCCCTTTCCTACAATGAGCAGTTCTTC

v_gene: TRBV7-6
d_gene: -
abundance: -
j_gene: TRBJ2-1
CDR3aa: CASSLGTYAPYNEQFF
CDR3nt: TGTGCCAGCAGCTTGGGGACTTACGCCCCCTACAATGAGCAGTTCTTC

v_gene: TRBV9
d_gene: -
abundance: -
j_gene: TRBJ2-5
CDR3aa: CASSVGGVWEDTRETQYF
CDR3nt: TGTGCCAGCAGCGTAGGAGGTGTGTGGGAGGACACGCGAGAGACCCAGTACTTC

v_gene: TRBV5-6
d_gene: -
abundance: -
j_gene: TRBJ1-4
CDR3aa: CASSTHRVNEKLFF
CDR3nt: TGTGCCAGCAGTACTCACAGGGTCAATGAAAAACTGTTTTTT

v_gene: TRBV15
d_gene: -
abundance: -
j_gene: TRBJ1-5
CDR3aa: CATSTGQSNQPQHF
CDR3nt: TGTGCCACCAGCACAGGACAAAGCAATCAGCCCCAGCATTTT

v_gene: TRBV27
d_gene: TRBD2
abundance: -
j_gene: TRBJ2-1
CDR3aa: CASSLGLALNEQFF
CDR3nt: TGTGCCAGCAGTTTAGGACTAGCCCTAAATGAGCAGTTCTTC

v_gene: TRBV9
d_gene: TRBD2
abundance: once
j_gene: TRBJ2-1
CDR3aa: CASSVAREDNEQFF
CDR3nt: TGTGCCAGCAGCGTTGCGCGGGAGGACAATGAGCAGTTCTTC

v_gene: TRBV27
d_gene: -
abundance: -
j_gene: TRBJ1-4
CDR3aa: CASSPRGDEKLFF
CDR3nt: TGTGCCAGCAGCCCCCGGGGAGATGAAAAACTGTTTTTT

v_gene: TRBV7-8
d_gene: TRBD1
abundance: -
j_gene: TRBJ1-2
CDR3aa: CASSLARTGFGGYTF
CDR3nt: TGTGCCAGCAGCTTAGCGCGGACAGGGTTTGGTGGCTACACCTTC

v_gene: TRBV28
d_gene: -
abundance: -
j_gene: TRBJ1-4
CDR3aa: CASSFGLEKLFF
CDR3nt: TGTGCCAGCAGTTTCGGCCTCGAAAAACTGTTTTTT

v_gene: TRBV4-1
d_gene: TRBD1
abundance: -
j_gene: TRBJ2-7
CDR3aa: CASSTPGQGNEQYF
CDR3nt: TGCGCCAGCAGCACCCCGGGACAGGGAAACGAGCAGTACTTC

v_gene: TRBV5-1
d_gene: TRBD2
abundance: once
j_gene: TRBJ2-5
CDR3aa: CASSPQGLAGVRQETQYF
CDR3nt: TGCGCCAGCAGCCCACAGGGACTAGCGGGAGTGAGGCAAGAGACCCAGTACTTC

v_gene: TRBV18
d_gene: TRBD2
abundance: -
j_gene: TRBJ2-7
CDR3aa: CASSPNQKRGFNEQYF
CDR3nt: TGTGCCAGCTCGCCAAACCAGAAGCGGGGGTTCAACGAGCAGTACTTC

v_gene: TRBV4-3
d_gene: -
abundance: -
j_gene: TRBJ2-5
CDR3aa: CASSQDREGLTETQYF
CDR3nt: TGCGCCAGCAGCCAAGATCGGGAAGGGCTCACAGAGACCCAGTACTTC

v_gene: TRBV5-6
d_gene: -
abundance: -
j_gene: TRBJ1-2
CDR3aa: CASSFMGVMGVYGYTF
CDR3nt: TGTGCCAGCAGCTTTATGGGGGTAATGGGGGTCTATGGCTACACCTTC

v_gene: TRBV5-1
d_gene: -
abundance: -
j_gene: TRBJ2-7
CDR3aa: CASKISGASSYEQYF
CDR3nt: TGCGCCAGCAAAATATCAGGGGCAAGCTCCTACGAGCAGTACTTC

v_gene: TRBV7-9
d_gene: -
abundance: -
j_gene: TRBJ1-2
CDR3aa: CASSLLSDYGYTF
CDR3nt: TGTGCCAGCAGCTTACTCTCGGATTATGGCTACACCTTC

v_gene: TRBV14
d_gene: TRBD2
abundance: -
j_gene: TRBJ2-1
CDR3aa: CASRREGVEQFF
CDR3nt: TGTGCCAGCAGGCGGGAGGGGGTTGAGCAGTTCTTC

v_gene: TRBV7-9
d_gene: -
abundance: -
j_gene: TRBJ1-1
CDR3aa: CASSLGASNTEAFF
CDR3nt: TGTGCCAGCAGCTTAGGGGCATCGAACACTGAAGCTTTCTTT

v_gene: TRBV5-1
d_gene: TRBD2
abundance: -
j_gene: TRBJ2-7
CDR3aa: CASSLRTGGTSGRPSYEQYF
CDR3nt: TGCGCCAGCAGCCTGAGGACAGGGGGAACTAGCGGGAGGCCCTCCTACGAGCAGTACTTC

v_gene: TRBV7-9
d_gene: TRBD2
abundance: -
j_gene: TRBJ2-7
CDR3aa: CASSQTSGGTYEQYF
CDR3nt: TGTGCCAGCAGCCAGACTAGCGGGGGAACCTACGAGCAGTACTTC

v_gene: TRBV13
d_gene: -
abundance: -
j_gene: TRBJ2-3
CDR3aa: CASSLGRTDTQYF
CDR3nt: TGTGCCAGCAGCTTGGGACGCACAGATACGCAGTATTTT

v_gene: TRBV27
d_gene: TRBD1
abundance: -
j_gene: TRBJ2-7
CDR3aa: CASSLGTGWYEQYF
CDR3nt: TGTGCCAGCAGTCTAGGGACAGGGTGGTACGAGCAGTACTTC

v_gene: TRBV9
d_gene: -
abundance: -
j_gene: TRBJ2-2
CDR3aa: CASSRIGELFF
CDR3nt: TGTGCCAGCAGCCGGATCGGAGAGCTGTTTTTT

v_gene: TRBV27
d_gene: -
abundance: -
j_gene: TRBJ2-3
CDR3aa: CASSLWAAPSTDTQYF
CDR3nt: TGTGCCAGCAGTTTATGGGCGGCTCCAAGCACAGATACGCAGTATTTT

v_gene: TRBV19
d_gene: -
abundance: once
j_gene: TRBJ2-7
CDR3aa: CASSIREFTYEQYF
CDR3nt: TGTGCCAGTAGTATCAGAGAGTTTACCTACGAGCAGTACTTC

v_gene: TRBV27
d_gene: TRBD2
abundance: -
j_gene: TRBJ2-7
CDR3aa: CASSLGSGSLYEQYF
CDR3nt: TGTGCCAGCAGTTTAGGTAGCGGGAGTCTCTACGAGCAGTACTTC

v_gene: TRBV5-1
d_gene: -
abundance: few
j_gene: TRBJ1-1
CDR3aa: CASSLEVNTEAFF
CDR3nt: TGCGCCAGCAGCTTGGAAGTGAACACTGAAGCTTTCTTT

v_gene: TRBV19
d_gene: -
abundance: once
j_gene: TRBJ2-7
CDR3aa: CASSMNRQYEQYF
CDR3nt: TGTGCCAGTAGTATGAACAGACAGTACGAGCAGTACTTC

v_gene: TRBV29-1
d_gene: TRBD2
abundance: -
j_gene: TRBJ2-1
CDR3aa: CSVALAGDNEQFF
CDR3nt: TGCAGCGTTGCACTAGCGGGGGACAATGAGCAGTTCTTC

v_gene: TRBV27
d_gene: -
abundance: -
j_gene: TRBJ1-1
CDR3aa: CASSFKLGARDTEAFF
CDR3nt: TGTGCCAGCAGTTTCAAATTGGGGGCAAGAGACACTGAAGCTTTCTTT

v_gene: TRBV10-3
d_gene: -
abundance: -
j_gene: TRBJ1-5
CDR3aa: CAISESDRPQHF
CDR3nt: TGTGCCATCAGTGAGTCGGACCGGCCCCAGCATTTT

v_gene: TRBV30
d_gene: -
abundance: once
j_gene: TRBJ2-2
CDR3aa: CAWIQGNTGELFF
CDR3nt: TGTGCCTGGATCCAGGGGAACACCGGGGAGCTGTTTTTT

v_gene: TRBV27
d_gene: TRBD1
abundance: -
j_gene: TRBJ1-2
CDR3aa: CASSLSPVPDPGTGRNGYTF
CDR3nt: TGTGCCAGCAGTTTATCCCCCGTCCCTGATCCCGGGACAGGGCGGAATGGCTACACCTTC

v_gene: TRBV6-1
d_gene: TRBD2
abundance: -
j_gene: TRBJ2-5
CDR3aa: CASEGLAGKETQYF
CDR3nt: TGTGCCAGCGAGGGACTAGCGGGAAAAGAGACCCAGTACTTC

v_gene: TRBV2
d_gene: -
abundance: -
j_gene: TRBJ1-1
CDR3aa: CASIFVRGGNTEAFF
CDR3nt: TGTGCCAGCATCTTCGTGAGGGGGGGGAACACTGAAGCTTTCTTT

v_gene: TRBV28
d_gene: TRBD2
abundance: -
j_gene: TRBJ2-1
CDR3aa: CASREGLAGYNEQFF
CDR3nt: TGTGCCAGCAGAGAGGGACTAGCGGGGTACAATGAGCAGTTCTTC

v_gene: TRBV4-1
d_gene: -
abundance: -
j_gene: TRBJ2-2
CDR3aa: CASSLISPNTGELFF
CDR3nt: TGCGCCAGCAGTCTTATTAGCCCGAACACCGGGGAGCTGTTTTTT

v_gene: TRBV5-4
d_gene: TRBD2
abundance: -
j_gene: TRBJ2-1
CDR3aa: CASSPPGLADYNEQFF
CDR3nt: TGTGCCAGCAGCCCCCCGGGACTAGCGGACTACAATGAGCAGTTCTTC

v_gene: TRBV4-1
d_gene: -
abundance: -
j_gene: TRBJ1-4
CDR3aa: CASSQRRDRGEKLFF
CDR3nt: TGCGCCAGCAGCCAGAGGCGGGATAGAGGTGAAAAACTGTTTTTT

v_gene: TRBV19
d_gene: -
abundance: -
j_gene: TRBJ1-1
CDR3aa: CASREGNTEAFF
CDR3nt: TGTGCCAGTAGGGAGGGAAACACTGAAGCTTTCTTT

v_gene: TRBV27
d_gene: -
abundance: -
j_gene: TRBJ2-7
CDR3aa: CASAPSWSYEQYF
CDR3nt: TGTGCCAGCGCCCCGTCTTGGTCCTACGAGCAGTACTTC

v_gene: TRBV7-8
d_gene: TRBD2
abundance: -
j_gene: TRBJ2-1
CDR3aa: CASSPWKGLASSYNEQFF
CDR3nt: TGTGCCAGCAGCCCATGGAAGGGACTAGCGAGCTCCTACAATGAGCAGTTCTTC

v_gene: TRBV7-9
d_gene: -
abundance: -
j_gene: TRBJ1-1
CDR3aa: CASSMGGTEAFF
CDR3nt: TGTGCCAGCAGCATGGGGGGGACTGAAGCTTTCTTT

v_gene: TRBV19
d_gene: -
abundance: -
j_gene: TRBJ1-1
CDR3aa: CASSIGGLNTEAFF
CDR3nt: TGTGCCAGTAGTATAGGGGGTTTGAACACTGAAGCTTTCTTT

v_gene: TRBV7-6
d_gene: TRBD1
abundance: -
j_gene: TRBJ2-3
CDR3aa: CASSGFRDRMEVTQYF
CDR3nt: TGTGCCAGCAGCGGTTTCCGGGACAGGATGGAGGTCACGCAGTATTTT

v_gene: TRBV29-1
d_gene: TRBD1
abundance: -
j_gene: TRBJ2-7
CDR3aa: CSVVPPATGEQYF
CDR3nt: TGCAGCGTTGTCCCTCCAGCGACAGGGGAGCAGTACTTC